This TCR beta chain emerged from a study of identical twins. Among all donors, each was a healthy Caucasian. TCRdb passed the 5' RACE reads through MiXCR, listing each CDR3 protein once. This table holds 200,000 to 250,000 distinct CDR3 sequences, 5.5% to 7.5% found once. This clonotype was detected many times. V lost 4 bases, J lost 2 bases, and 9 bases lay in between. The CDR3 totals 13 residues. Another study also made use of these data, one on T cells expressing NK-cell markers. That study reports: Restricting sorting to alpha-beta TCR T cells was achieved in several experiments by an anti-gamma-delta TCR antibody. The CD3+CD56-NKG2C+ fraction of a handful of donors was also led by these clonotypes. There remained a lack of clarity about HCMV specificity of expanded NKG2C+ T cell clones.

The V call is TRBV12-3 or TRBV12-4, the J call TRBJ2-7, with a tentative D call TRBD1 (6 bases). What was sequenced was CD8+ T cells sorted from blood. The clonotype comes from a woman aged 18-30 years in good health. CDR3 nucleotides: TGTGCCAGCAGTTCGGCAGGGGCCTACGAGCAGTACTTC. Amino acids: CASSSAGAYEQYF.